Presented here are 14 T cell receptor beta chains from one specimen sequenced in a study of T cells in women clearing cervical HPV infection. The assay was immunoSEQ multiplex PCR, and TCRdb's table has in-frame clones only and misses some. In all, the sample yields tens of thousands of clones. The source material was blood buffy coat. The receptors here all came from a woman between 18 and 70 years old with a cervical HPV16 infection that either progressed to CIN3+ or cleared (not recorded which).

The CDR3: CSARDLSTSGGEIGELFF. CDR3 DNA, as far as it was read: TGCAGTGCTAGAGATCTCTCGACTAGCGGGGGTGAGATAGGGGAG. The chain is built from TRBV20-1 and TRBJ2-2; 12 nucleotides align to TRBD2. The read ends 3 residues before the CDR3 terminus; that terminus is restored from the germline J gene. This CDR3 has 18 residues. With V trimmed by 0 bases and J by 8 bases, 13 bases remained unmatched. The germline gives CDR1 DFQATT, CDR2 SNEGSKA (reference sequence).

A note on this clone: Read data end 3 residues before the CDR3 end; the end is taken from the germline J gene. The chain uses TRBV5-1 and TRBJ2-3; D is perhaps TRBD1 (6 bases). The CDR3 runs to 14 residues. From germline, CDR1 is SGHRS and CDR2 YFSETQ. Trimming left V 0 bases short and J 3 bases short, with 8 bases between. The CDR3 bases that were read are TGCGCCAGCAGCTTGGCGGGGACAACAGATACG. This encodes CASSLAGTTDT. The whole CDR3 region reads CASSLAGTTDTQYF.

The covered CDR3 bases are TGTGCCAGCAGCCCTGCGGGAACCCAAGAGACC. Protein sequence: CASSPAGTQET. The whole CDR3 protein reads CASSPAGTQETQYF. The rearrangement joins TRBV7-2 to TRBJ2-5, with D possibly being TRBD2 (6 bases). The CDR3 end lies 3 residues beyond the end of the read and is filled in from the germline J gene. The V and J ends lost 5 bases and 1 base respectively, with 11 bases between them. Germline assignment: CDR1 SGHTA and CDR2 FQGNSA. The CDR3 runs to 14 residues.

Notes on this clone: Sequencing ends 3 residues short of the CDR3 end; the germline J gene provides the rest. The chain recombines TRBV29-1 with TRBJ2-7, with 7 bases identical to TRBD1. The CDR3 extends over 16 amino acids. Germline CDR1 and CDR2: SQVTM and ANQGSEA. The trim removed 4 bases at V and 2 bases at J, leaving 14 bases unmatched. The covered CDR3 bases are TGCAGCGTTGGGGGGAGACAGGGTCAGACCCCCTACGAG. Protein: CSVGGRQGQTPYE. The whole CDR3 protein is CSVGGRQGQTPYEQYF.

With regard to this clone: The read ends 3 residues before the CDR3 terminus; that terminus is restored from the germline J gene. V usage is TRBV30 and J usage is TRBJ2-3; 8 nucleotides align to TRBD1. The CDR3 is 14 amino acids. The germline V gene has CDR1 GTSNPN and CDR2 SVGIG (reference sequence). The J segment lost 3 bases and the V segment lost 2 bases, leaving 4 bases of the junction unmatched. The CDR3 DNA, read in part, is TGTGCCTGGAGTCAGGGGGCGCGGACAGATACG. Protein product: CAWSQGARTDT. The CDR3 in its entirety is CAWSQGARTDTQYF.

A word on this clone: The CDR3 end lies 3 residues beyond the end of the read and is filled in from the germline J gene. The chain combines TRBV5-1 with TRBJ2-3; D is possibly TRBD2 (5 bases). V was clipped by 1 base and J by 5 bases, with 11 bases between them. Per germline, CDR1 SGHRS and CDR2 YFSETQ. This CDR3 is 14 amino acids long. CDR3 bases read: TGCGCCAGCAGCTTGAGCGGTTCTGGAGATACG. Protein product: CASSLSGSGDT. The CDR3 as a whole reads CASSLSGSGDTQYF.

Concerning this clone: The read terminates 3 residues before the CDR3 end, so the remaining end is supplied by the germline J gene. This chain joins TRBV6-1 and TRBJ2-3; tentative D call: TRBD2 (7 bases). The CDR3 extends over 16 amino acids. From germline, CDR1 is MNHNS and CDR2 SASEGT. Trimming stripped 2 bases from V and 2 bases from J, with 14 bases between. The DNA read from the CDR3 is TGTGCCAGCAGTGAAAGGAGGGGGGGGTTCACAGATACG. Encoded protein: CASSERRGGFTDT. The whole CDR3 is CASSERRGGFTDTQYF.

Turning to this clone: The read is 3 residues too short to cover the CDR3 end, so that end is filled in from the germline J gene. The V and J genes are TRBV2 and TRBJ2-7; 11 bases agree with TRBD2. Germline values: CDR1 SNHLY, CDR2 FYNNEI. V lost 4 bases to trimming and J lost 4 bases; unmatched junction nucleotides: 3. The CDR3 totals 14 residues. The sequenced CDR3 bases are TGTGCCAGCAGTGCGGCTAGCGGGGGGTACGAG. Its protein is CASSAASGGYE. Given in full, the CDR3 is CASSAASGGYEQYF.

Worth noting for this clone: The DNA ends 3 residues before the CDR3 does, and the rest of the CDR3 is filled in from the germline J gene. The V gene is TRBV6-2 or TRBV6-3, the J gene TRBJ2-3, with D perhaps TRBD2 (5 bases). Germline V gives CDR1 MNHEY, CDR2 SVGEGT. This CDR3 region has 15 residues. Trimming pared 7 bases from V and 3 bases from J, leaving 17 bases between. The CDR3 bases that were read are TGTGCCAGCAAGTCCAGGAGCCGGGGTACAGATACG. Protein product: CASKSRSRGTDT. The full CDR3 is CASKSRSRGTDTQYF.

Notes on this clone: At one end the junction does not follow the germline gene, possibly because of a read error. The read halts 3 residues ahead of the CDR3 end, with the missing end drawn from the germline J gene. The sample has other DNA sequences that encode this CDR3 too. V is TRBV19 and J is TRBJ1-3; 7 bases fit TRBD1. The CDR3 sequence is 15 residues long. CDR1 and CDR2 from the germline V gene are LNHDA and SQIVND (reference sequence). The CDR3 protein is CATRDSSSSGNTIYF. The sequenced part of the CDR3 DNA is TGTGCCACCAGGGACAGCTCAAGCTCTGGAAACACT.

Comment on this clone: The CDR3 is cut off 3 residues early in the read; its end comes from the germline J gene. This rearrangement joins TRBV5-1 to TRBJ2-5, with TRBD2 matching 10 bases. Germline values: CDR1 SGHRS, CDR2 YFSETQ. After removal of 4 bases from V and 2 bases from J, the junction contained 5 bases not matched to a gene. The CDR3 contains 15 residues. The CDR3 spells CASSGRAGGQETQYF. CDR3 DNA (partial): TGCGCCAGCAGCGGCCGAGCGGGGGGGCAAGAGACC.

Turning to this clone: The read halts 3 residues ahead of the CDR3 end, with the missing end drawn from the germline J gene. The chain combines TRBV30 with TRBJ2-2; 8 bases map to TRBD1. The CDR3 contains 13 residues. Germline V lookup: CDR1 GTSNPN, CDR2 SVGIG (reference sequence). The DNA read from the CDR3 is TGTGCCTGGAATGACAGGGGCATCGGAAAG. The encoded protein is CAWNDRGIGK. The entire CDR3 reads CAWNDRGIGKLFF.

Remarks on this clone: The read halts 3 residues ahead of the CDR3 end, with the missing end drawn from the germline J gene. The chain uses TRBV7-3 and TRBJ2-7; perhaps TRBD1 as D (6 bases). Germline V gene sequence: CDR1 SGHTA, CDR2 FQGTGA. The CDR3 has 14 amino acids. V gave up 2 bases and J gave up 5 bases, with 13 bases separating them. The CDR3 is CASSLLGGTDEQYF. CDR3 DNA, as far as it was read: TGTGCCAGCAGCTTATTAGGGGGTACCGACGAG.

In the case of this clone: The read finishes 3 residues shy of the CDR3 end, and the germline J gene is used to complete it. The chain carries TRBV10-3 and TRBJ1-4; D may be TRBD1 (6 bases). Looked up from germline, CDR1 is ENHRY and CDR2 is SYGVKD. This CDR3 comprises 14 residues. Trimming took 4 bases from V and 8 from J, leaving 14 bases between them. This CDR3 is CAISATGGSEKLFF. CDR3 DNA (partial): TGTGCCATCAGTGCGACAGGAGGTAGCGAAAAA.